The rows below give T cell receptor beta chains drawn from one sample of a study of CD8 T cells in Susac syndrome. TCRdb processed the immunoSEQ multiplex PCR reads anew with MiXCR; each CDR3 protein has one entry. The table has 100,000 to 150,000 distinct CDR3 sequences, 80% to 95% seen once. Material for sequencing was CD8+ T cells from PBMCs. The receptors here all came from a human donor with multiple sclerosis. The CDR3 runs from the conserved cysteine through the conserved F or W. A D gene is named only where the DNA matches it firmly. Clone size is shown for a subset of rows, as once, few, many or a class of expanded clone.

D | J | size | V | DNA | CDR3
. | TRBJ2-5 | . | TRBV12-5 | TGTGCTAGTGGTTTTTCCCTCGGGTCCCAAGAGACCCAGTACTTC | CASGFSLGSQETQYF
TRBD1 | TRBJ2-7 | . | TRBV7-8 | TGTGCCAGCAGCGCCTCCGGGACAGGGACCGAGCAGTACTTC | CASSASGTGTEQYF
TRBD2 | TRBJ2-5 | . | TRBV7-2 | TGTGCCAGCAGCCCGGTCCTAGCGGGGGGGTGGGAGACCCAGTACTTC | CASSPVLAGGWETQYF
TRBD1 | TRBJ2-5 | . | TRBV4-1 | TGCGCCAGCAGCCAATGGGACAGACCCCAAGAGACCCAGTACTTC | CASSQWDRPQETQYF
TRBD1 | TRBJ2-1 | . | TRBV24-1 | TGTGCCACCAGTGAGCGTGACAGGGGTTACAATGAGCAGTTCTTC | CATSERDRGYNEQFF
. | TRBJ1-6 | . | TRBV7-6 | TGTGCCAGCAGCAAAAAGGGGTACCGTGATTCACCCCTCCACTTT | CASSKKGYRDSPLHF
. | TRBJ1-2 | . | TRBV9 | TGTGCCAGCAGCGGGTGGCTTAACTATGGCTACACCTTC | CASSGWLNYGYTF
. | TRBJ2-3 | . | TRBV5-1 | TGCGCCAGCAGCTCGAGGGTAGATACGCAGTATTTT | CASSSRVDTQYF
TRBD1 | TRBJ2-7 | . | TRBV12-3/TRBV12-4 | TGTGCCAGCAGTTTACTCAGGACAGGGGATAAGCAGTACTTC | CASSLLRTGDKQYF
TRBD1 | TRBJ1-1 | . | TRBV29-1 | TGCAGCGGGAGAGGGGGCATGAGGGGTAGTGAAGCTTTCTTT | CSGRGGMRGSEAFF
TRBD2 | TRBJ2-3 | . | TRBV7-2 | TGTGCCAGCAGCTTAGGCGGGGGGGACACAGATACGCAGTATTTT | CASSLGGGDTDTQYF
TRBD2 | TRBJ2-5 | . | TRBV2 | TGTGCCAGCAGGACCCTTAACGGGAGGGAAGAGACCCAGTACTTC | CASRTLNGREETQYF
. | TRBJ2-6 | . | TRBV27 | TGTGCCAGCGCGCTTGGGGCGAGGCTGGCCAACGTCCTGACTTTC | CASALGARLANVLTF
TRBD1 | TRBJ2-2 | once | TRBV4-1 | TGCGCCAGCAGCCAAGATAGTTGGCGACAGGGGTTAACCGGGGAGCTGTTTTTT | CASSQDSWRQGLTGELFF
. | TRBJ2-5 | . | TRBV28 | TGTGCCAGCAGGGGGGCAACCCGCCAAGAGACCCAGTACTTC | CASRGATRQETQYF
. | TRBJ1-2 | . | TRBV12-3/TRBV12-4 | TGTGCCAGCACCCCCGGCAGGACCGCTAACTATGGCTACACCTTC | CASTPGRTANYGYTF
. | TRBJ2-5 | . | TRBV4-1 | TGCGCCAGCAGCCAATATCCCGAGCCCGAGGACCAAGAGACCCAGTACTTC | CASSQYPEPEDQETQYF
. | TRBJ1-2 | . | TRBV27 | TGTGCCAGCAGTTTAGGGCCAGCAAACTATGGCTACACCTTC | CASSLGPANYGYTF
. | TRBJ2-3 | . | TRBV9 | TGTGCCAGCAGCGCGTTTCCCTCCGGGACCAGTACAGATACGCAGTATTTT | CASSAFPSGTSTDTQYF
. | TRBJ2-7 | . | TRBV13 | TGTGCCAGCAGCTCCGGGACTTCGACCTACGAGCAGTACTTC | CASSSGTSTYEQYF
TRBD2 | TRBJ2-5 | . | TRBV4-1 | TGCGCCAGCAGCCAAGTTGGACTAGCGGAGACCCAGTACTTC | CASSQVGLAETQYF
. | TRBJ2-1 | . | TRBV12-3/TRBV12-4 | TGTGCCAGCACCCTTAACAATGAGCAGTTCTTC | CASTLNNEQFF
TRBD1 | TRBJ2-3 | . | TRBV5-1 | TGCGCCAGCAGCTTGGGAGAGGGGGCGGATACGCAGTATTTT | CASSLGEGADTQYF
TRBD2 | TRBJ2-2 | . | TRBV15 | TGTGCCACCAGCAGACGCACCGGGACTAGCGGTAACACCGGGGAGCTGTTTTTT | CATSRRTGTSGNTGELFF
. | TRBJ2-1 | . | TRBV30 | TGTGCCTGGAGTGTGGACGCGTACAATGAGCAGTTCTTC | CAWSVDAYNEQFF
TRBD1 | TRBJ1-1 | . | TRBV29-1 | TGCAGCGCAGAACAGGGGGCGGGTGAAGCTTTCTTT | CSAEQGAGEAFF
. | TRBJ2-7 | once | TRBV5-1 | TGCGCCAGCAGCTTGGCCGGTAACGGGGGGCTCGAGCAGTACTTC | CASSLAGNGGLEQYF
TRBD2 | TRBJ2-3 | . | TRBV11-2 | TGTGCCAGCAGCTTAGGAAGGGGCGGGAGTTCCCGAGTCAGCACAGATACGCAGTATTTT | CASSLGRGGSSRVSTDTQYF